The 4 T cell receptor beta chains below come from one sample, sequenced in a study of CD8 T cells in ankylosing spondylitis. TCRdb passed the 5' RACE reads through MiXCR, listing each CDR3 protein once. Here the sample spans around 770,000 distinct CDR3 sequences, 12% being singletons. The antigens these receptors bind are not known. General study findings and limits: A TCR beta motif of roughly 8 highly homologous variants appeared characteristic of ankylosing spondylitis blood.

Sequenced material: blood, either unsorted or a sorted T cell fraction (not recorded which). Receptors originate from a male donor with ankylosing spondylitis.

The chain links TRBV6-5 to TRBJ2-1, with D perhaps TRBD1 (5 bases). Trimming shortened V by 9 bases and J by 4 bases, and 10 bases separated the two germline ends. CDR1 is MNHEY, CDR2 SVGAGI, per germline. The CDR3 consists of 12 residues. The CDR3 sequence is CASRKGYNEQFF. The CDR3 nucleotides read TGTGCCAGTCGAAAGGGGTACAATGAGCAGTTCTTC.

The table lists this clonotype with a few counts. For the CDR3, the DNA is TGTGCCAGCAGCAGAGGAACCTTGAGCTCCTACGAGCAGTACTTC. This gives the protein CASSRGTLSSYEQYF. This chain joins TRBV9 and TRBJ2-7, with D uncertain. V lost 4 bases and J lost 0, with 14 bases in between. The length of the CDR3 is 15 residues. Germline V lookup: CDR1 SGDLS, CDR2 YYNGEE.

This clonotype has more than one count but fewer than ten. The rearrangement uses TRBV7-2 and TRBJ2-2; TRBD2 might be the D (5 bases). Trimming shortened V by 0 bases and J by 4 bases, and 9 bases separated the two germline ends. This CDR3 has 15 residues. CDR1 and CDR2 (germline): SGHTA, FQGNSA. The DNA of the CDR3 is TGTGCCAGCAGCTTAGCGCCTCGGGGCACCGGGGAGCTGTTTTTT. Encoded protein: CASSLAPRGTGELFF.

This clonotype was seen only a few times. CDR3 DNA: TGTGCCAGCAGCTTAGCTATGGGACTGCTGAACACTGAAGCTTTCTTT. This sequence encodes CASSLAMGLLNTEAFF. The rearrangement uses TRBV7-2 and TRBJ1-1; D may be TRBD1 (5 bases). The CDR3 has 16 residues. Trimming removed 0 bases from V and 0 bases from J, with 11 bases in between. Germline V gene sequence: CDR1 SGHTA, CDR2 FQGNSA.